Many counts were recorded for the clone carrying this TCR beta chain. The antigen is undetermined. Germline V gene lookup returns CDR1 LGHNA and CDR2 YNFKEQ. V shed 1 base, J shed 5 bases, and the junction held 5 bases outside the gene matches. The CDR3 totals 15 residues. The entry originates in a study of lymphopenia after photon versus proton radiotherapy. Study conclusions and caveats: Only patients who died were analyzed for survival; proton advantage is unproven.

Assay: immunoSEQ multiplex PCR; the TCRdb copy retains only in-frame clones and omits some. The sample has approximately 170,000 clones, approximately 90% seen once. J is TRBJ2-7 and V is TRBV4-2, with 10 bases identical to TRBD2. This receptor was identified in a man aged 45 to 65 with gastric cancer. The sequences come from peripheral blood, collected from a patient treated with photon-based radiotherapy. The CDR3 sequence: CASSQAAGGGHEQYF. The DNA of the CDR3 is TGTGCCAGCAGCCAAGCAGCGGGAGGGGGACACGAGCAGTACTTC.